Below, 9 T cell receptor beta chains from the same sample are listed, as sequenced in a study of control samples from healthy donors and cancer patients. Generated by immunoSEQ multiplex PCR, the TCRdb table keeps only in-frame clones and is missing some. The sample has roughly 100,000 clones, approximately 92% seen once. The sequenced sample was blood. These receptors all come from a human donor in good health. The donor label of this sample is uncertain.

The V and J genes are TRBV6-5 and TRBJ2-7, with TRBD2 as a possible D gene (6 bases). This CDR3 spans 13 amino acids. Germline CDR1 MNHEY, CDR2 SVGAGI. Between the trimmed V and J ends, which lost 6 bases and 0 bases, there was a span of 9 bases. CDR3: CASRGDFSYEQYV. CDR3 nucleotides: TGTGCCAGCAGGGGGGACTTCTCCTACGAGCAGTACGTC.

The chain joins TRBV11-2 to TRBJ1-3; unclear D gene. The CDR3 is 14 amino acids. Germline V CDR1 and CDR2: SGHAT, FQNNGV. V was cut by 3 bases and J by 1 base, with 7 bases left in between. The CDR3 loop is CASSFLASGNTIYF. The CDR3 coding sequence is TGTGCCAGCAGCTTTCTCGCATCTGGAAACACCATATATTTT.

The chain recombines TRBV18 with TRBJ1-6; D might be TRBD1 (5 bases). Trimming took 4 bases from V and 7 from J, leaving 8 bases between them. The CDR3 loop spans 13 amino acids. Germline assignment: CDR1 KGHSH and CDR2 LQKENI. The CDR3 here is CASSQGRNSPLHF. CDR3 coding DNA: TGTGCCAGCTCACAGGGGAGAAATTCACCCCTCCACTTT.

This chain links TRBV14 with TRBJ2-4; perhaps TRBD1 as D (5 bases). The V end was cut by 4 bases, the J end by 3 bases, with 19 bases between. Germline V gives CDR1 SGHDN, CDR2 FVKESK. The CDR3 is 17 residues long. This CDR3 is CASSPSSGFQGKNIQYF. The CDR3 region has the DNA TGTGCCAGCAGCCCATCGTCAGGGTTCCAAGGCAAAAACATTCAGTACTTC. The complete variable domain, with remaining parts taken from reference TRBV14 and TRBJ2-4, reads EAGVTQFPSHSVIEKGQTVTLRCDPISGHDNLYWYRRVMGKEIKFLLHFVKESKQDESGMPNNRFLAERTGGTYSTLKVQPAELEDSGVYFCASSPSSGFQGKNIQYFGAGTRLSVL.

This clone was seen a single time. The chain recombines TRBV19 with TRBJ1-5; D gene uncertain. This CDR3 is 17 amino acids long. Germline CDR1 reads LNHDA; CDR2 reads SQIVND (reference sequence). V lost 7 bases to trimming and J lost 0 bases, with 19 bases between them. DNA of the CDR3: TGTGCCAGTAATCCCCGAAGAAAGGGCTATAGCAATCAGCCCCAGCATTTT. Translated, it gives CASNPRRKGYSNQPQHF.

V gene TRBV11-2 combines with J gene TRBJ1-3; tentative D call: TRBD1 (6 bases). Germline CDR1 and CDR2: SGHAT and FQNNGV. The CDR3 consists of 13 residues. Trimming cost V 6 bases and J 4 bases, with 10 bases left between them. The CDR3 DNA reads as TGTGCCAGCAGTAAGGGGGGAGGAAACACCATATATTTT. Its protein is CASSKGGGNTIYF.

The chain links TRBV27 to TRBJ1-1, with unresolved D. Trimming cost V 2 bases and J 6 bases, with 13 bases left between them. CDR3 length equals 14 residues. Per germline, CDR1 MNHEY and CDR2 SMNVEV (reference sequence). CDR3 nucleotide sequence: TGTGCCAGCAGTTTACAGCAGCGGATCGCTGAAGCTTTCTTT. Translated: CASSLQQRIAEAFF.

The chain uses TRBV27 and TRBJ2-7; TRBD1 might be the D (6 bases). V lost 9 bases, J lost 9 bases, and 6 bases lay in between. Germline CDR1 MNHEY, CDR2 SMNVEV (reference sequence). CDR3 length equals 8 residues. The DNA of the CDR3 is TGTGCCAGGACAGGGCAGTACGTC. This encodes CARTGQYV.

This chain links TRBV9 with TRBJ1-1; D call uncertain. Trimming shortened V by 0 bases and J by 4 bases, and 7 bases separated the two germline ends. Germline values: CDR1 SGDLS, CDR2 YYNGEE. The CDR3 sequence is 13 residues long. This CDR3 reads CASSVGRATEAFF. Here the CDR3 DNA reads TGTGCCAGCAGCGTAGGAAGGGCCACTGAAGCTTTCTTT. The full variable domain, in which reference TRBV9 and TRBJ1-1 provide the parts outside the CDR3, is DSGVTQTPKHLITATGQRVTLRCSPRSGDLSVYWYQQSLDQGLQFLIQYYNGEERAKGNILERFSAQQFPDLHSELNLSSLELGDSALYFCASSVGRATEAFFGQGTRLTVV.